These 9 T cell receptor beta chains were sequenced from one sample in a study of T cell responses to AZD1222 COVID-19 vaccine. TCRdb keeps only in-frame clones here, not all; method: immunoSEQ multiplex PCR. The table lists roughly 190,000 clones, roughly 92% of them singletons. Material: peripheral blood, obtained on day 0 of AZD1222 vaccination. Receptors originate from an adult in good health.

V usage is TRBV5-1 and J usage is TRBJ1-2; D may be TRBD1 (6 bases). The CDR3 length is 13 residues. Per germline, CDR1 SGHRS and CDR2 YFSETQ. The V end lost 3 bases, the J end lost 5 bases, and 11 bases lay between the germline ends. Here the CDR3 reads CASSSTGRYGYTF. The DNA for the CDR3 is TGCGCCAGCAGCTCGACAGGCCGTTATGGCTACACCTTC.

This chain links TRBV19 with TRBJ2-1, with D perhaps given as TRBD1 or TRBD2 (5 bases each). Germline CDR1 and CDR2: LNHDA and SQIVND (reference sequence). The V end lost 7 bases, the J end lost 4 bases, and 17 bases lay between the germline ends. This CDR3 has 15 residues. CDR3 in DNA: TGTGCCAGTAAGACCGGGACCGGACAATACAATGAGCAGTTCTTC. Its translation: CASKTGTGQYNEQFF.

The rearrangement joins TRBV9 to TRBJ2-5, with D possibly matching TRBD1 (5 bases). CDR3 length: 13 residues. Trimming removed 3 bases at V and 5 bases at J, with 11 bases between. CDR1 is SGDLS and CDR2 is YYNGEE in the germline V gene. The CDR3 reads CASSGRVGETQYF. CDR3 nucleotides: TGTGCCAGCAGCGGCAGGGTTGGGGAGACCCAGTACTTC.

This chain uses TRBV12-3 or TRBV12-4 with TRBJ1-5; the D is unclear. V lost 3 bases and J lost 7, with 10 bases in between. This CDR3 is built from 13 residues. CDR3 protein: CASSFESSQPQHF. The CDR3 coding sequence is TGTGCCAGCAGTTTCGAGTCGAGCCAGCCCCAGCATTTT.

The chain has TRBV19 and TRBJ1-2; D is unresolved. V lost 6 bases and J 3 bases, leaving 11 bases between the germline ends. The CDR3 consists of 13 residues. Germline CDR1 is LNHDA and CDR2 is SQIVND (reference sequence). The CDR3 here is CASRETDHYGYTF. As DNA, the CDR3 is TGTGCCAGTAGAGAGACGGACCACTATGGCTACACCTTC.

The chain is built from TRBV2 and TRBJ2-2; D not resolved. The CDR3 runs 12 residues. Looked up from germline, CDR1 is SNHLY and CDR2 is FYNNEI. Trimming pared 7 bases from V and 3 bases from J, leaving 6 bases between. The CDR3 protein is CASMGYTGELFF. CDR3 DNA sequence: TGTGCCAGCATGGGGTACACCGGGGAGCTGTTTTTT.

This clone was seen a single time. The V and J genes are TRBV6-5 and TRBJ1-2, with unresolved D. V shed 7 bases and J shed 1 base, with 4 bases lying between them. Germline V gene data show CDR1 as MNHEY and CDR2 as SVGAGI. The CDR3 consists of 11 residues. The CDR3 DNA is TGTGCCAGCACAGATAACTATGGCTACACCTTC. Its protein product is CASTDNYGYTF.

The gene calls are TRBV5-1 and TRBJ1-2; 7 nucleotides match TRBD1. This CDR3 region has 14 residues. The J segment lost 8 bases and the V segment lost 1 base, leaving 8 bases of the junction unmatched. Germline lookup yields CDR1 SGHRS and CDR2 YFSETQ. The CDR3 DNA reads TGCGCCAGCAGCTTGCCCGGGACAGACGCCGGCTACACCTTC. Translating gives CASSLPGTDAGYTF.

The chain combines TRBV5-1 with TRBJ1-2; 8 positions agree with TRBD1. CDR3 size: 18 residues. Germline V CDR1 and CDR2: SGHRS, YFSETQ. V trimming: 6 bases; J trimming: 2 bases; junction bases outside the gene matches: 18. CDR3 sequence: CASKGGLGTGKLNYGYTF. The CDR3 nucleotides read TGCGCCAGCAAAGGAGGCCTCGGGACAGGAAAGCTAAACTATGGCTACACCTTC.